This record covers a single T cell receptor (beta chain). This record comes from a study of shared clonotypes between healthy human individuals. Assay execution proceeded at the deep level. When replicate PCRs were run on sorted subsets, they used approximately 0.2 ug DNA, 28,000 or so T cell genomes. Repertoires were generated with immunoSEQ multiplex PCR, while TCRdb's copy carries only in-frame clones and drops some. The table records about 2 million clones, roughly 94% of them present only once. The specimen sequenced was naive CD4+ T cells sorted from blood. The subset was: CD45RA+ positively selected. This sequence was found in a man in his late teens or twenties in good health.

The CDR3 region is CASSPPLAKNIQYF. CDR3 bases: TGCGCCAGCAGCCCCCCTCTAGCCAAAAACATTCAGTACTTC. The chain joins TRBV5-1 to TRBJ2-4; the D is unclear. CDR3 length: 14 amino acids. Germline CDR1 reads SGHRS; CDR2 reads YFSETQ. With 4 bases removed from V and 0 bases from J, the gap between germline ends came to 8 bases.